This entry lists 31 T cell receptor beta chains sequenced from one sample in a study of response to subunit inactivated influenza vaccine. TCRdb re-called the RT-PCR reads with MiXCR, one entry per CDR3 protein. Here the sample spans fewer than 550,000 distinct CDR3 sequences, around 25% being singletons. This specimen was CD4+ T cells sorted from PBMCs, taken roughly 5 days after vaccination. These receptors were taken from a man in his forties or fifties who received an inactivated influenza vaccine.

This chain links TRBV20-1 with TRBJ2-3; D unresolved. CDR3 size: 12 residues. V was trimmed by 3 bases and J by 8 bases, leaving 12 bases between them. CDR1 and CDR2 from the germline V gene are DFQATT and SNEGSKA (reference sequence). The CDR3 sequence: CSASITGATQYF. CDR3 coding DNA: TGCAGTGCTAGTATCACGGGTGCTACGCAGTATTTT.

This clonotype came up a few times. The CDR3 DNA reads as TGTGCCAGCAGATCTCGGGGGGGGAGAAATGAGCAGTTCTTC. Translation: CASRSRGGRNEQFF. The chain links TRBV27 to TRBJ2-1, with TRBD2 matching over 8 bases. The CDR3 totals 14 residues. V gave up 6 bases and J gave up 7 bases; unmatched junction bases: 8. Germline V gene data show CDR1 as MNHEY and CDR2 as SMNVEV (reference sequence).

This clonotype came up a few times. The chain joins TRBV25-1 to TRBJ2-7; D ambiguous. V was shortened by 9 bases and J by 0 bases, with 9 bases between the two germline ends. The CDR3 runs 12 residues. CDR1 and CDR2 (germline): MGHDK, SYGVNS. CDR3 sequence reads: CASKGNSYEQYF. In nucleotides, the CDR3 is TGTGCCAGTAAAGGGAACTCCTACGAGCAGTACTTC.

This clonotype was recorded a few times. The V call is TRBV12-3 or TRBV12-4, the J call TRBJ2-7; D uncertain. Trimming stripped 3 bases from V and 6 bases from J, with 12 bases between. The CDR3 length is 13 residues. CDR3 residues: CASSFRGSSEQYF. CDR3 nucleotide sequence: TGTGCCAGCAGTTTCCGTGGTTCGTCCGAGCAGTACTTC.

This clonotype was found a few times. This sequence joins TRBV5-1 and TRBJ2-1, with TRBD1 as a possible D gene (5 bases). The CDR3 covers 14 residues. V was clipped by 0 bases and J by 7 bases, with 11 bases between them. Germline CDR1 is SGHRS and CDR2 is YFSETQ. CDR3: CASSLGGQVNEQFF. The CDR3 DNA follows: TGCGCCAGCAGCTTGGGAGGACAAGTTAATGAGCAGTTCTTC.

The J gene is TRBJ2-7, the V gene TRBV5-6, with 12 bases identical to TRBD2. From germline, CDR1 is SGHDT and CDR2 YYEEEE. Unmatched junction bases numbered 5, after V lost 1 base and J lost 3 bases. The CDR3 loop spans 16 amino acids. CDR3 residues: CASSLRTSGKFYEQYF. CDR3 DNA sequence: TGTGCCAGCAGCTTGAGGACTAGCGGGAAGTTCTACGAGCAGTACTTC. The variable domain in full, completed from reference TRBV5-6 and TRBJ2-7, reads DAGVTQSPTHLIKTRGQQVTLRCSPKSGHDTVSWYQQALGQGPQFIFQYYEEEERQRGNFPDRFSGHQFPNYSSELNVNALLLGDSALYLCASSLRTSGKFYEQYFGPGTRLTVT.

Note on this clonotype: Germline is not matched at one junction end, which may reflect a read error. The chain has TRBV6-2 or TRBV6-3 and TRBJ1-5, with D unclear. The CDR3 extends over 14 amino acids. Germline assignment: CDR1 MNHEY and CDR2 SVGEGT. CDR3 bases: TGTGCCAGGAGTTACTCGACAAGGGTTCAGCCCCAGCATTTT. Amino acid sequence: CARSYSTRVQPQHF.

This clonotype appeared a few times. The chain has TRBV11-2 and TRBJ2-1; D uncertain. This CDR3 is built from 13 residues. Per the germline V gene, CDR1 is SGHAT and CDR2 is FQNNGV. Trimming took 1 base from V and 6 from J, leaving 7 bases between them. The CDR3 here is CASSLVPFNEQFF. DNA of the CDR3: TGTGCCAGCAGCTTAGTGCCTTTCAATGAGCAGTTCTTC.

The CDR3 here is CSAAERGQGYEQYF. The CDR3, as DNA: TGCAGTGCAGCCGAAAGGGGACAGGGCTACGAGCAGTACTTC. V gene TRBV20-1 combines with J gene TRBJ2-7; TRBD1 matches at 9 bases. The CDR3 runs to 14 residues. V lost 6 bases, J lost 3 bases, and 9 bases stayed unmatched. The germline gives CDR1 DFQATT, CDR2 SNEGSKA (reference sequence).

The V call is TRBV12-3 or TRBV12-4, the J call TRBJ2-3; D call uncertain. Deletions cut 3 bases from V and 4 bases from J, with 8 bases between. This CDR3 is built from 13 residues. For the CDR3, the DNA is TGTGCCAGCAGTTTTTGGGCCGCAGATACGCAGTATTTT. Encoded protein: CASSFWAADTQYF.

The chain employs TRBV20-1 and TRBJ2-1, with a weak D call TRBD2 (7 bases). Trimming shortened V by 6 bases and J by 5 bases, and 23 bases separated the two germline ends. Germline V lookup: CDR1 DFQATT, CDR2 SNEGSKA (reference sequence). This CDR3 region has 16 residues. In DNA form, the CDR3 reads TGCAGTGCCGCGGGAAGGGGGGGAGCACTAAACAATGAGCAGTTCTTC. This encodes CSAAGRGGALNNEQFF.

V usage is TRBV20-1 and J usage is TRBJ2-1; D ambiguous. Germline-derived CDR1 and CDR2 are DFQATT and SNEGSKA (reference sequence). The CDR3 contains 15 residues. V shed 1 base and J shed 1 base, with 11 bases lying between them. The CDR3 nucleotides are TGCAGTGCTAGAGGCCAGAGCCTATCCTACAATGAGCAGTTCTTC. Translated: CSARGQSLSYNEQFF.

This chain joins TRBV28 and TRBJ2-3; 9 nucleotides match TRBD2. The ends lost 4 bases at V and 2 bases at J; junction bases unmatched: 10. The germline gives CDR1 MDHEN, CDR2 SYDVKM. This CDR3 has 17 residues. The CDR3 DNA reads as TGTGCCAGCAGTTCAACGGTAGCGGGGGTCAACACAGATACGCAGTATTTT. It translates to CASSSTVAGVNTDTQYF.

This rearrangement joins TRBV12-3 or TRBV12-4 to TRBJ1-1; D ambiguous. The CDR3 is 13 residues long. V lost 4 bases and J 6 bases, leaving 12 bases between the germline ends. The DNA of the CDR3 is TGTGCCAGCAGTTGGGGAGCTGGATCTGAAGCTTTCTTT. This sequence encodes CASSWGAGSEAFF.

This clonotype was counted a few times. The chain couples TRBV20-1 to TRBJ2-7; 8 nucleotides align to TRBD2. Germline CDR1 is DFQATT and CDR2 is SNEGSKA (reference sequence). V was pared by 0 bases and J by 7 bases, with 14 bases of the junction left unmatched. This CDR3 has 16 amino acids. In nucleotides, the CDR3 is TGCAGTGCTAGAGATCTGACGAGCGGGAGCGTTATAGAGCAGTACTTC. Protein: CSARDLTSGSVIEQYF.

The chain couples TRBV4-3 to TRBJ2-5, with 8 nucleotides matching TRBD2. V gave up 0 bases and J gave up 1 base; unmatched junction bases: 4. This CDR3 has 16 amino acids. Germline CDR1 LGHNA, CDR2 YSLEER. The CDR3 nucleotides are TGCGCCAGCAGCCAAGAGCTCACTAGCGGCCAAGAGACCCAGTACTTC. Residues: CASSQELTSGQETQYF.

The genes are TRBV29-1 and TRBJ2-7; D is unclear. CDR1 is SQVTM, CDR2 ANQGSEA, per germline. The CDR3 length is 12 residues. Between the trimmed V and J ends, which lost 0 bases and 3 bases, there was a span of 6 bases. The chain's CDR3 is CSVEDRLYEQYF. The DNA for the CDR3 is TGCAGCGTTGAAGACAGACTCTACGAGCAGTACTTC.

The chain employs TRBV7-3 and TRBJ2-3; 8 bases line up with TRBD2. After removal of 8 bases from V and 2 bases from J, the junction contained 3 bases not matched to a gene. Germline V gene sequence: CDR1 SGHTA, CDR2 FQGTGA. This CDR3 spans 13 amino acids. The CDR3 DNA reads as TGTGCCAGCGGTAGCGGGACCACAGATACGCAGTATTTT. Its translation is CASGSGTTDTQYF.

The chain recombines TRBV2 with TRBJ2-7; 11 positions match TRBD2. Germline CDR1 is SNHLY and CDR2 is FYNNEI. Trimming removed 6 bases from V and 7 bases from J; junction bases left unmatched: 8. There are 14 residues in the CDR3. The CDR3 coding sequence is TGTGCCAGCAGCGTGGGACTAGCGGAGGGGGAGCAGTACTTC. Its protein product is CASSVGLAEGEQYF.

The V and J genes are TRBV5-4 and TRBJ1-4; the match to TRBD1 covers 9 bases. J lost 4 bases, V lost 5 bases, and 6 bases had no gene match. Germline V gene data show CDR1 as SGHNT and CDR2 as YYREEE (reference sequence). This CDR3 region has 15 residues. In DNA, the CDR3 is TGTGCCAGCAGTAAACAGGGGGCTGGTAATGAAAAACTGTTTTTT. Translation: CASSKQGAGNEKLFF.

The table lists this clonotype with a few counts. The gene calls are TRBV29-1 and TRBJ2-5, with 8 bases fitting TRBD2. This CDR3 has 15 residues. The J segment lost 0 bases and the V segment lost 5 bases, leaving 8 bases of the junction unmatched. Germline CDR1 reads SQVTM; CDR2 reads ANQGSEA. The CDR3 DNA is TGCAGCGTTAACGTCGGGGGGGCTAACCAAGAGACCCAGTACTTC. Amino acids: CSVNVGGANQETQYF.

A few counts support this clonotype. V and J are TRBV20-1 and TRBJ2-3, with D possibly being TRBD2 (5 bases). The CDR3 contains 14 residues. Germline loops: CDR1 DFQATT, CDR2 SNEGSKA (reference sequence). V lost 0 bases to trimming and J lost 4 bases, with 11 bases between them. CDR3 sequence reads: CSARDTRRSDTQYF. The DNA of the CDR3 is TGCAGTGCTAGAGACACCCGGAGGTCAGATACGCAGTATTTT.

This clonotype was seen more than once but under ten times. The chain joins TRBV29-1 to TRBJ2-4, with 7 bases matching TRBD1. After removal of 4 bases from V and 1 base from J, the junction contained 7 bases not matched to a gene. In germline, CDR1 is SQVTM, CDR2 ANQGSEA. There are 15 residues in the CDR3. DNA for the CDR3: TGCAGCGTTGCCGACAGGGTTGGGGCCAAAAACATTCAGTACTTC. It is translated as CSVADRVGAKNIQYF.

This clonotype occurred a few times. This chain joins TRBV29-1 and TRBJ1-1, with a tentative D call TRBD1 (5 bases). The CDR3 contains 14 residues. V shed 4 bases and J shed 6 bases, with 18 bases lying between them. Germline CDR1 SQVTM, CDR2 ANQGSEA. The CDR3 DNA sequence: TGCAGCGTTGTTCCCGTGAGGGGTAGGCCTGAAGCTTTCTTT. Protein sequence: CSVVPVRGRPEAFF.

The genes are TRBV3-1 and TRBJ2-1; 7 positions agree with TRBD1. The germline CDR1 and CDR2 sequences are LGHDT and YNNKEL (reference sequence). The CDR3 runs to 16 residues. V gave up 1 base and J gave up 6 bases; unmatched junction bases: 9. CDR3 sequence reads: CASSQVYRTGVNEQFF. DNA of the CDR3: TGTGCCAGCAGCCAAGTATATAGGACAGGTGTCAATGAGCAGTTCTTC.

This clonotype turned up a few times. This chain connects TRBV6-1 to TRBJ1-1, with D perhaps TRBD1 (6 bases). The CDR3 sequence is 15 residues long. V shed 6 bases and J shed 0 bases, with 14 bases lying between them. From germline, CDR1 is MNHNS and CDR2 SASEGT. Here the CDR3 reads CASRPMTGLNTEAFF. The CDR3 region has the DNA TGTGCCAGCAGACCCATGACAGGTCTGAACACTGAAGCTTTCTTT.

This sequence joins TRBV5-6 and TRBJ2-7; 9 bases align to TRBD2. Germline V lookup: CDR1 SGHDT, CDR2 YYEEEE. The ends lost 6 bases at V and 3 bases at J; junction bases unmatched: 13. The CDR3 loop spans 16 amino acids. The CDR3 nucleotides are TGTGCCAGCAACCGTGGGGGCGGGAGGGCCGTCTACGAGCAGTACTTC. It yields the protein CASNRGGGRAVYEQYF.

This clonotype has at least ten counts. The gene calls are TRBV5-5 and TRBJ2-1; TRBD1 might be the D (5 bases). This CDR3 comprises 14 residues. CDR1 and CDR2 (germline): SGHKS, YYEKEE (reference sequence). Trimming cost V 0 bases and J 8 bases, with 12 bases left between them. The CDR3 loop is CASSLAGSGYEQFF. CDR3 in DNA: TGTGCCAGCAGCTTGGCAGGGTCCGGGTATGAGCAGTTCTTC.

This clonotype has just one count. CDR3 bases: TGTGCCAGCAGCGCCAGGGGCTCCGGGGCTGAAGCTTTCTTT. As protein: CASSARGSGAEAFF. The V and J genes are TRBV5-5 and TRBJ1-1, with a weak D call TRBD1 (6 bases). Germline V lookup: CDR1 SGHKS, CDR2 YYEKEE (reference sequence). Trimming removed 4 bases at V and 6 bases at J, with 16 bases between. CDR3 length equals 14 residues.

This clonotype was detected a few times. This chain joins TRBV5-1 and TRBJ2-2; 8 bases fit TRBD1. This CDR3 region has 15 residues. Germline lookup yields CDR1 SGHRS and CDR2 YFSETQ. After removal of 4 bases from V and 6 bases from J, the junction contained 8 bases not matched to a gene. CDR3 nucleotide sequence: TGCGCCAGCAGCCCAGGACAGGGTTCGTCCGGGGAGCTGTTTTTT. It yields the protein CASSPGQGSSGELFF.

This clonotype was observed a few times. This rearrangement joins TRBV5-1 to TRBJ2-5; 7 bases agree with TRBD1. The CDR3 runs 16 residues. Germline trimming cut 0 bases from V and 4 bases from J; bases unmatched to any gene: 9. CDR1 SGHRS and CDR2 YFSETQ come from the germline V gene. The CDR3 here is CASSLEGGRIIETQYF. Written as DNA, the CDR3 is TGCGCCAGCAGCTTGGAAGGGGGCAGGATCATAGAGACCCAGTACTTC.